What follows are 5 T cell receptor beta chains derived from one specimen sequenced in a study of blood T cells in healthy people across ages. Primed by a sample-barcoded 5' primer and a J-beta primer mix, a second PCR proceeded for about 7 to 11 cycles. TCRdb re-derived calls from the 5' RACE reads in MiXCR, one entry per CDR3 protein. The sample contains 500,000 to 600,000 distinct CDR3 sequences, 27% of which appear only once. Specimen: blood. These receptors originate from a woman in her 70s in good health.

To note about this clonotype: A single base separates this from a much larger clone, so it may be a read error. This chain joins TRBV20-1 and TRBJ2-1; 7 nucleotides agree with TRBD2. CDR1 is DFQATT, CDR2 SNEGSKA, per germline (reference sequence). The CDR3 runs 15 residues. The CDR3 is CSARDQAGLGNEPFF. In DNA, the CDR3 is TGCAGTGCTAGAGATCAAGCGGGGCTGGGCAATGAGCCGTTCTTC.

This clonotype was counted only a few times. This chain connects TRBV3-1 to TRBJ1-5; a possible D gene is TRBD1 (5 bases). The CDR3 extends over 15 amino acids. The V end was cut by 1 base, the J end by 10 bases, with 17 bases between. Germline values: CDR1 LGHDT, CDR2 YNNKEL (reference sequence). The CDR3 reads CASSQAGTGSGPQHF. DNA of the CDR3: TGTGCCAGCAGCCAAGCTGGGACGGGGAGTGGACCCCAGCATTTT.

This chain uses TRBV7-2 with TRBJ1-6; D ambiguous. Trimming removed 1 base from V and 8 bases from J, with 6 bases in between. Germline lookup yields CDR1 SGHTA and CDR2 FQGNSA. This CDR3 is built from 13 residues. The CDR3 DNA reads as TGTGCCAGCAGCTTAGGCCGTGATTCACCCCTCCACTTT. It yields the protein CASSLGRDSPLHF.

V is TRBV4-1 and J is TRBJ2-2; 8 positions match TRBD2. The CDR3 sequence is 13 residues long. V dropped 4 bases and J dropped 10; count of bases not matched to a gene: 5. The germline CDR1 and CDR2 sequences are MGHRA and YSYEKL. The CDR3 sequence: CASSRTSRVELFF. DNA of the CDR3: TGCGCCAGCAGCCGGACTAGCAGGGTGGAGCTGTTTTTT.

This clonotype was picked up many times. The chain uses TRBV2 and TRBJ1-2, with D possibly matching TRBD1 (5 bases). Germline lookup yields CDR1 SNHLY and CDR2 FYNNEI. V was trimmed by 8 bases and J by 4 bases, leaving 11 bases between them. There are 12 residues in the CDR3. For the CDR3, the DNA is TGTGCCAGCGGGGGAGGGACCTATGGCTACACCTTC. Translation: CASGGGTYGYTF.